This T cell receptor beta chain was captured in a study of blood T cell dynamics during melanoma immunotherapy. Overall study context: Standard first-line treatment here was pembrolizumab or nivolumab plus ipilimumab in metastatic melanoma.

Germline V CDR1 and CDR2: MNHEY, SVGAGI. CDR3 length equals 13 residues. Between the trimmed V and J ends, which lost 7 bases and 1 base, there was a span of 10 bases. This clone has more than one count but fewer than ten. Its antigen is not identified. Repertoires were generated with immunoSEQ multiplex PCR, while TCRdb's copy carries only in-frame clones and drops some. Of some 4,700 clones listed, about four fifths are singletons. Time point given: week 3, after first cycle of checkpoint inhibitor. Study-wide points: Unlike progressors, later disease-control patients had W3 repertoires gaining clonality or diversity.

The starting material was blood, obtained from a patient treated with checkpoint blockade. The clonotype originates from a human donor with melanoma. V and J are TRBV6-5 and TRBJ1-1; D gene unclear. The CDR3 nucleotides are TGTGCCAGCAAATATACAGCGAACACTGAAGCTTTCTTT. Translated, it gives CASKYTANTEAFF.